These 19 T cell receptor beta chains came from one sample sequenced in a study of blood T cells in healthy people across ages. Primed by a sample-barcoded 5' primer and a J-beta primer mix, a second PCR proceeded for 7 to 11 cycles. TCRdb redid the calling of the 5' RACE reads with MiXCR, one entry per CDR3 protein. This table has approximately 900,000 distinct CDR3 sequences, under 50% appearing once. Sequencing was done on a sample of blood. These TCRs come from a man aged 25-40 years in good health.

The rearrangement joins TRBV9 to TRBJ2-3, with TRBD2 matching 8 bases. V shed 5 bases and J 0 bases; nucleotides not matched to a gene: 8. In germline, CDR1 is SGDLS, CDR2 YYNGEE. The CDR3 has 16 residues. This CDR3 is CASSAGGGGSTDTQYF. CDR3 in DNA: TGTGCCAGCAGTGCGGGGGGCGGGGGTAGCACAGATACGCAGTATTTT.

J is TRBJ2-1 and V is TRBV6-5; D ambiguous. V shed 2 bases and J shed 4 bases, with 9 bases lying between them. Germline V CDR1 and CDR2: MNHEY, SVGAGI. The CDR3 covers 14 residues. The CDR3 reads CASSYGPDYNEQFF. CDR3 DNA sequence: TGTGCCAGCAGTTACGGTCCGGATTACAATGAGCAGTTCTTC.

The chain has TRBV3-1 and TRBJ2-3, with TRBD2 identical over 10 bases. CDR1 is LGHDT, CDR2 YNNKEL, per germline (reference sequence). The V and J ends lost 1 base and 8 bases, in that order; junction bases with no gene match: 6. CDR3 size: 15 residues. The DNA for the CDR3 is TGTGCCAGCAGCCAAGGGCCTAGCGGGGGAGGTACGCAGTATTTT. Amino acids: CASSQGPSGGGTQYF.

As regards this clonotype: The junction departs from the called germline gene at one end, perhaps through a read error. The J gene is TRBJ2-7, the V gene TRBV29-1; 7 bases map to TRBD1. The CDR3 runs 10 residues. CDR1 is SQVTM and CDR2 is ANQGSEA in the germline V gene. The CDR3: CGVSGGEQYF. The CDR3 DNA reads TGCGGCGTTTCAGGGGGCGAGCAGTACTTC.

This clonotype was found a few times. CDR3 bases: TGCAGCCCTAAAGGAACGGGGGGGCGAAAGGAAGAGCAGTTCTTC. This translates into CSPKGTGGRKEEQFF. The chain couples TRBV20-1 to TRBJ2-1, with TRBD2 matching 8 bases. The V gene's germline CDR1 is DFQATT and CDR2 SNEGSKA (reference sequence). CDR3 size: 15 residues.

CDR3 sequence: CASSLGSPETHQPQHF. CDR3 bases: TGTGCCAGCAGCTTAGGATCTCCCGAGACGCATCAGCCCCAGCATTTT. V gene TRBV7-2 combines with J gene TRBJ1-5, with D unresolved. The CDR3 runs 16 residues. Trimming left V 1 base short and J 5 bases short, with 15 bases between. Germline CDR1 SGHTA, CDR2 FQGNSA.

V and J are TRBV7-9 and TRBJ1-2, with D unclear. V was cut by 5 bases and J by 8 bases, with 12 bases left in between. This CDR3 is 12 amino acids long. The germline CDR1 and CDR2 sequences are SEHNR and FQNEAQ (reference sequence). CDR3 sequence reads: CASSLDNHGYTF. CDR3 nucleotide sequence: TGTGCCAGCAGCCTCGACAATCACGGCTACACCTTC.

This clonotype was seen a handful of times. The CDR3 bases are TGCGCCAGCAGCCAAGATCAGGGTAGCGGGGTTCTCACAGATACGCAGTATTTT. Translating it yields CASSQDQGSGVLTDTQYF. This chain connects TRBV4-1 to TRBJ2-3; 8 nucleotides line up with TRBD2. V lost 0 bases and J lost 2; bases outside the gene matches: 10. From germline, CDR1 is MGHRA and CDR2 YSYEKL. This CDR3 comprises 18 residues.

The chain uses TRBV29-1 and TRBJ2-1; D not resolved. This CDR3 comprises 11 residues. Trimming pared 7 bases from V and 5 bases from J, leaving 9 bases between. Germline assignment: CDR1 SQVTM and CDR2 ANQGSEA. The CDR3 reads CSAHENNEQFF. The CDR3 region has the DNA TGCAGCGCCCATGAAAACAATGAGCAGTTCTTC.

The chain couples TRBV4-2 to TRBJ2-7; 11 positions agree with TRBD2. CDR1 is LGHNA, CDR2 YNFKEQ, per germline. V lost 1 base and J lost 0; bases outside the gene matches: 2. This CDR3 has 16 amino acids. CDR3 coding DNA: TGTGCCAGCAGCCAAGGACTAGCGGGGAGCTCCTACGAGCAGTACTTC. It translates to CASSQGLAGSSYEQYF.

In this sample, this clonotype turned up a few times. V gene TRBV4-1 combines with J gene TRBJ2-3; D gene uncertain. From germline, CDR1 is MGHRA and CDR2 YSYEKL. The CDR3 contains 15 residues. The V end was cut by 1 base, the J end by 0 bases, with 8 bases between. CDR3 protein: CASSQVIPSTDTQYF. The CDR3 bases are TGCGCCAGCAGCCAAGTTATCCCTAGCACAGATACGCAGTATTTT.

Many counts were recorded for this clonotype. The rearrangement joins TRBV28 to TRBJ1-2, with D perhaps TRBD1 (6 bases). Germline V CDR1 and CDR2: MDHEN, SYDVKM. The CDR3 has 16 amino acids. With 3 bases removed from V and 2 bases from J, the gap between germline ends came to 16 bases. CDR3 residues: CASSLITGWGNYGYTF. In DNA form, the CDR3 reads TGTGCCAGCAGTTTGATTACAGGGTGGGGGAACTATGGCTACACCTTC.

The sample holds many counts of this clonotype. The genes are TRBV14 and TRBJ2-5; the D is unclear. Per germline, CDR1 SGHDN and CDR2 FVKESK. The CDR3 spans 13 residues. The ends were cut back, 0 bases at V and 5 bases at J, with 7 bases in the middle. The CDR3: CASSQEAWETQYF. The CDR3 nucleotides are TGTGCCAGCAGCCAAGAAGCGTGGGAGACCCAGTACTTC.

The CDR3 sequence is CASSEGPESSYEQYF. CDR3 sequence (DNA): TGCGCCAGCAGTGAGGGACCGGAGTCCTCCTACGAGCAGTACTTC. The chain is built from TRBV10-1 and TRBJ2-7, with D uncertain. Germline V gene sequence: CDR1 WNHNN, CDR2 SYGVQD (reference sequence). Deletions cut 2 bases from V and 0 bases from J, with 11 bases between. This CDR3 has 15 residues.

This clonotype was observed a handful of times. The rearrangement links TRBV5-4 to TRBJ2-4; D is unresolved. The CDR3 covers 12 residues. V shed 4 bases and J shed 4 bases, with 6 bases lying between them. From germline, CDR1 is SGHNT and CDR2 YYREEE (reference sequence). The DNA for the CDR3 is TGTGCCAGCAGCGGGGTAAAAAACATTCAGTACTTC. Its translation is CASSGVKNIQYF.

This clonotype appeared a few times. V gene TRBV9 combines with J gene TRBJ2-1, with D perhaps TRBD2 (6 bases). Germline lookup yields CDR1 SGDLS and CDR2 YYNGEE. Between the trimmed V and J ends, which lost 3 bases and 0 bases, there was a span of 10 bases. The CDR3 totals 15 residues. The CDR3 spells CASSGGRSSYNEQFF. CDR3 sequence (DNA): TGTGCCAGCAGCGGAGGGAGGAGCTCCTACAATGAGCAGTTCTTC. Drawing the rest from reference TRBV9 and TRBJ2-1, the complete variable domain is DSGVTQTPKHLITATGQRVTLRCSPRSGDLSVYWYQQSLDQGLQFLIQYYNGEERAKGNILERFSAQQFPDLHSELNLSSLELGDSALYFCASSGGRSSYNEQFFGPGTRLTVL.

The genes are TRBV20-1 and TRBJ2-3; 9 bases map to TRBD1. Per germline, CDR1 DFQATT and CDR2 SNEGSKA (reference sequence). J gave up 2 bases and V 5 bases, and 5 bases lay outside the gene matches. The CDR3 sequence is 14 residues long. The CDR3 nucleotides read TGCAGTGCTCCCGGGACAGGGATCACAGATACGCAGTATTTT. Its protein product is CSAPGTGITDTQYF.

This chain links TRBV29-1 with TRBJ2-1; TRBD1 matches at 8 bases. The CDR3 is made up of 15 amino acids. With V trimmed by 4 bases and J by 0 bases, 5 bases remained unmatched. The V gene's germline CDR1 is SQVTM and CDR2 ANQGSEA. The CDR3 DNA sequence: TGCAGCGTTGGATCCGGGACAGGCTCCTACAATGAGCAGTTCTTC. Amino acids: CSVGSGTGSYNEQFF.

This chain uses TRBV20-1 with TRBJ1-1; weak D call: TRBD1 (6 bases). Germline lookup yields CDR1 DFQATT and CDR2 SNEGSKA (reference sequence). The CDR3 totals 13 residues. Between the trimmed V and J ends, which lost 3 bases and 6 bases, there was a span of 14 bases. The CDR3 sequence is CSASHRVRAEAFF. Here the CDR3 DNA reads TGCAGTGCTAGTCACAGGGTTCGCGCTGAAGCTTTCTTT.